What follows are 13 T cell receptor beta chains derived from one specimen sequenced in a study of identical twins. From the 5' RACE reads, TCRdb called clonotypes with MiXCR, one entry per CDR3 protein. The repertoire holds a few hundred thousand distinct CDR3 sequences, with roughly 9% as singletons. The specimen was naive T cells sorted from blood. These receptors all come from a woman in her 50s in good health.

This clonotype came up many times. The chain links TRBV6-6 to TRBJ2-1; 8 bases fit TRBD2. V shed 2 bases, J shed 2 bases, and the junction held 20 bases outside the gene matches. This CDR3 spans 21 amino acids. From germline, CDR1 is MNHNY and CDR2 SVGAGI (reference sequence). Here the CDR3 DNA reads TGTGCCAGCAGTTACCCTCAGGGCCCCGCGGAGCGGGAGAGGGCCTACAATGAGCAGTTCTTC. Protein: CASSYPQGPAERERAYNEQFF.

The chain combines TRBV18 with TRBJ2-7, with 8 bases identical to TRBD2. Germline loops: CDR1 KGHSH, CDR2 LQKENI. V gave up 5 bases and J gave up 3 bases; unmatched junction bases: 12. CDR3 length: 16 amino acids. CDR3 sequence reads: CASSLPPGTSFYEQYV. CDR3 coding DNA: TGTGCCAGCTCATTACCGCCCGGGACTAGTTTCTACGAGCAGTACGTC.

This clonotype was found many times. The chain recombines TRBV5-1 with TRBJ1-4; D is unclear. V lost 1 base to trimming and J lost 5 bases, with 6 bases between them. Looked up from germline, CDR1 is SGHRS and CDR2 is YFSETQ. The CDR3 is 13 amino acids. The CDR3 bases are TGCGCCAGCAGCTTGTTGAAAAATGAAAAACTGTTTTTT. Protein product: CASSLLKNEKLFF.

This clonotype has at least ten counts. The V and J genes are TRBV11-2 and TRBJ2-7; either TRBD1 or TRBD2 may fit D (6 bases each). Germline-derived CDR1 and CDR2 are SGHAT and FQNNGV. This CDR3 has 21 residues. With 1 base removed from V and 3 bases from J, the gap between germline ends came to 31 bases. The CDR3 DNA follows: TGTGCCAGCAGCTTAGGAATCCGGCCAGGGGTTCCTCGGGACTTCCTCTACGAGCAGTACTTC. It encodes CASSLGIRPGVPRDFLYEQYF.

This clonotype appeared a few times. The chain uses TRBV5-1 and TRBJ2-2; 10 bases fit TRBD2. V lost 4 bases, J lost 7 bases, and 10 bases stayed unmatched. The germline V gene encodes CDR1 SGHRS and CDR2 YFSETQ. CDR3 size: 16 residues. In nucleotides, the CDR3 is TGCGCCAGCAGCACCATTAGCGGGAGGAAGGTCGGGGAGCTGTTTTTT. Translating it yields CASSTISGRKVGELFF.

This clonotype was seen a handful of times. The chain uses TRBV15 and TRBJ1-5; D ambiguous. The CDR3 extends over 14 amino acids. CDR1 and CDR2 (germline): LNHNV, YYDKDF (reference sequence). The ends were cut back, 5 bases at V and 2 bases at J, with 10 bases in the middle. The CDR3 loop is CATSRAGGNQPQHF. In nucleotides, the CDR3 is TGTGCCACCAGCCGGGCCGGGGGCAATCAGCCCCAGCATTTT.

The table lists this clonotype with many counts. The J gene is TRBJ2-1, the V gene TRBV12-3 or TRBV12-4, with 9 bases matching TRBD1. The CDR3 covers 15 residues. With 2 bases clipped from V and 9 bases from J, the junction kept 8 bases outside the gene matches. CDR3 loop: CASSLRTGDHSEQFF. The CDR3 DNA reads TGTGCCAGCAGTTTACGGACAGGGGACCACAGTGAGCAGTTCTTC.

This clonotype came up many times. CDR3 region: CASSASSTDTQYF. CDR3 in DNA: TGTGCCAGCAGCGCGTCTAGCACAGATACGCAGTATTTT. This chain links TRBV9 with TRBJ2-3, with D hard to call. Germline V CDR1 and CDR2: SGDLS, YYNGEE. Trimming left V 3 bases short and J 0 bases short, with 5 bases between. The CDR3 loop spans 13 amino acids.

Here the CDR3 reads CASSVVWTGYNEQFF. The CDR3, as DNA: TGTGCCAGCAGCGTAGTATGGACGGGGTACAATGAGCAGTTCTTC. V and J are TRBV9 and TRBJ2-1; possibly TRBD2 for D (5 bases). The CDR3 totals 15 residues. Deletions cut 0 bases from V and 4 bases from J, with 11 bases between. Germline CDR1 reads SGDLS; CDR2 reads YYNGEE. The full variable domain, completed using reference TRBV9 and TRBJ2-1, is DSGVTQTPKHLITATGQRVTLRCSPRSGDLSVYWYQQSLDQGLQFLIQYYNGEERAKGNILERFSAQQFPDLHSELNLSSLELGDSALYFCASSVVWTGYNEQFFGPGTRLTVL.

This clonotype was found many times. The chain joins TRBV12-3 or TRBV12-4 to TRBJ2-4; 8 positions agree with TRBD1. CDR3 size: 13 residues. Unmatched junction bases numbered 2, after V lost 2 bases and J lost 8 bases. CDR3 protein: CASSLLQGDIQYF. The DNA for the CDR3 is TGTGCCAGCAGTTTACTACAGGGGGACATTCAGTACTTC.

This clonotype was observed at least ten times. This sequence joins TRBV12-3 or TRBV12-4 and TRBJ2-1; D is unresolved. The CDR3 is made up of 12 amino acids. Trimming took off 8 bases at V and 6 bases at J, with 11 bases between the two ends. CDR3 DNA sequence: TGTGCCAGCCTTCATGCAGTCAATGAGCAGTTCTTC. This gives the protein CASLHAVNEQFF.

The rearrangement joins TRBV7-2 to TRBJ2-1, with TRBD1 identical over 11 bases. Germline CDR1 and CDR2: SGHTA and FQGNSA. V trimming: 3 bases; J trimming: 8 bases; junction bases outside the gene matches: 9. The CDR3 extends over 16 amino acids. CDR3 region: CASSFTPRTGGDEQFF. The CDR3, as DNA: TGTGCCAGCAGCTTTACCCCGAGGACAGGGGGCGATGAGCAGTTCTTC.

This clonotype was seen more than once but under ten times. The V call is TRBV4-1, the J call TRBJ1-1, with D perhaps matching TRBD1 (6 bases). Trimming took 4 bases from V and 0 from J, leaving 12 bases between them. Germline V gene data show CDR1 as MGHRA and CDR2 as YSYEKL. This CDR3 is built from 15 residues. As DNA, the CDR3 is TGCGCCAGCAGCCCCTTCGGGACATTGAACACTGAAGCTTTCTTT. Amino acid sequence: CASSPFGTLNTEAFF.